This T cell receptor (beta chain) emerged from a study of T cell responses to AZD1222 COVID-19 vaccine. Assay: immunoSEQ multiplex PCR; the TCRdb copy retains only in-frame clones and omits some. The sample shows around 120,000 clones, about 90% of them seen only once. The CDR3 runs to 13 residues. Per germline, CDR1 MNHEY and CDR2 SMNVEV (reference sequence). The germline V and J ends were trimmed by 5 bases and 5 bases, with 12 bases remaining between them. The genes are TRBV27 and TRBJ1-1, with D uncertain. The material was peripheral blood, obtained on day 0 of MenACWY control vaccination. The clonotype comes from an adult in good health. CDR3 residues: CASSPARGTEAFF. Written as DNA, the CDR3 is TGTGCCAGCAGTCCTGCAAGAGGGACTGAAGCTTTCTTT.